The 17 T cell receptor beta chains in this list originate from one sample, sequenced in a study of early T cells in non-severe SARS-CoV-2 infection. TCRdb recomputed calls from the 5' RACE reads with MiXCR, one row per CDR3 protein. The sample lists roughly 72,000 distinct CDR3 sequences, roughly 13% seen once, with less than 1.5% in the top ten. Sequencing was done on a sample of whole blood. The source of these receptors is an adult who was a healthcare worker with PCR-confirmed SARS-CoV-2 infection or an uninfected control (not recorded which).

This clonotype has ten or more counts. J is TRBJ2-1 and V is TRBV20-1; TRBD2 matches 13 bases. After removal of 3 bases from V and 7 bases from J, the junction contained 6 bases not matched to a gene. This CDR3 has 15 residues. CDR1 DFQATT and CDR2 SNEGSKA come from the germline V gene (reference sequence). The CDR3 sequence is CSASQLAGGPNEQFF. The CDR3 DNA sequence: TGCAGTGCTAGTCAACTAGCGGGAGGGCCGAATGAGCAGTTCTTC.

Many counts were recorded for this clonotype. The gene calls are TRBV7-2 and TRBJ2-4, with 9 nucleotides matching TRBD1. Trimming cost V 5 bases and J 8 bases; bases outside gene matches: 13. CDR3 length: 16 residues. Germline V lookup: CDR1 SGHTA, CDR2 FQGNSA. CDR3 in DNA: TGTGCCAGCAGCCCCACTGGAGGGACAGGGTCGTACATTCAGTACTTC. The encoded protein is CASSPTGGTGSYIQYF.

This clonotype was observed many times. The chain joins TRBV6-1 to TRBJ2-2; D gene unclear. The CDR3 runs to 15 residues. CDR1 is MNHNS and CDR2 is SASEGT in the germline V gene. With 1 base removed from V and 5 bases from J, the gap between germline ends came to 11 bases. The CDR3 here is CASSEERRWTGELFF. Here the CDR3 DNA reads TGTGCCAGCAGTGAAGAAAGGCGGTGGACCGGGGAGCTGTTTTTT.

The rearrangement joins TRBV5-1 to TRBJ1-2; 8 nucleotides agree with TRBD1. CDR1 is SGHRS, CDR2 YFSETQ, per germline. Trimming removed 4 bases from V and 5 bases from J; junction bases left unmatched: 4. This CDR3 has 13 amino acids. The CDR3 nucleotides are TGCGCCAGCAGCATCACAGGGGGGTATGGCTACACCTTC. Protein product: CASSITGGYGYTF.

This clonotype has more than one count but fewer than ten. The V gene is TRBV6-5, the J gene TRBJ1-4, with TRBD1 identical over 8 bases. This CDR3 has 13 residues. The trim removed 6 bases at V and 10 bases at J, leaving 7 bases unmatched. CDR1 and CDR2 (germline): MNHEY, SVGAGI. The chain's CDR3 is CASSNGQGRKLFF. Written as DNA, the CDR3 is TGTGCCAGCAGCAACGGACAGGGTCGAAAACTGTTTTTT.

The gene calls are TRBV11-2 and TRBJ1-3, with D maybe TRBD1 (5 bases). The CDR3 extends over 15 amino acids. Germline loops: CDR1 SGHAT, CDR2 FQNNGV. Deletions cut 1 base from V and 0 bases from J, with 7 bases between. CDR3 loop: CASSLGGFSGNTIYF. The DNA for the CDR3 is TGTGCCAGCAGCTTAGGGGGCTTCTCTGGAAACACCATATATTTT.

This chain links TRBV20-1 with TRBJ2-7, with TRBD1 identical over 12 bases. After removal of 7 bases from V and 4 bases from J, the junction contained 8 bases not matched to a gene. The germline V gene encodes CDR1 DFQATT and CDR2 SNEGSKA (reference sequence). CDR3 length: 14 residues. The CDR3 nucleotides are TGCAGTGTTAGTGGGACAGGGGGCGCGTACGAGCAGTACTTC. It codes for CSVSGTGGAYEQYF.

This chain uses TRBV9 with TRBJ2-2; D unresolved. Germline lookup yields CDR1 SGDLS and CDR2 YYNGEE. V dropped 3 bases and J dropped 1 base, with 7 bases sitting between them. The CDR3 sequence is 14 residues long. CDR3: CASSATKNTGELFF. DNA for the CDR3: TGTGCCAGCAGCGCGACAAAGAACACCGGGGAGCTGTTTTTT.

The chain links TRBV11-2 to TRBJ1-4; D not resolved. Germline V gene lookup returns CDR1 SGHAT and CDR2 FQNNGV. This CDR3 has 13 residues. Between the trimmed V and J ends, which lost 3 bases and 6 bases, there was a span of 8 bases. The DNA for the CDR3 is TGTGCCAGCAGCTTTGACCTTTATGAAAAACTGTTTTTT. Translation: CASSFDLYEKLFF.

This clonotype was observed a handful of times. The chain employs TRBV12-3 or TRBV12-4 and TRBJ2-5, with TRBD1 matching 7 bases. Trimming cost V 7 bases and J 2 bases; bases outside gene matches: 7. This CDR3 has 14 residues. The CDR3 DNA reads TGTGCCAGCACTTTGACAGGGATGCAAGAGACCCAGTACTTC. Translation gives CASTLTGMQETQYF.

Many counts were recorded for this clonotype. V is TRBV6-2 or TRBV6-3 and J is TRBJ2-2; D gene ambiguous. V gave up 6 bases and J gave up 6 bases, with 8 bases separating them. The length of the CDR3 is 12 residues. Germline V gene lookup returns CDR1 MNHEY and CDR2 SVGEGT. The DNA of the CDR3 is TGTGCCAGCAGGGTAGGGTCCGGGGAGCTGTTTTTT. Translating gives CASRVGSGELFF.

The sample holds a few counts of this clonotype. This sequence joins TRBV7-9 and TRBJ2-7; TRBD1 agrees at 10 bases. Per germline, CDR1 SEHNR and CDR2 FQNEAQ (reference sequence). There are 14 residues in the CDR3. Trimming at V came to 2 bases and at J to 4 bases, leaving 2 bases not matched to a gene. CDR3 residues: CASSLTGQGYEQYF. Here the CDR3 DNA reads TGTGCCAGCAGCTTAACGGGACAGGGGTACGAGCAGTACTTC.

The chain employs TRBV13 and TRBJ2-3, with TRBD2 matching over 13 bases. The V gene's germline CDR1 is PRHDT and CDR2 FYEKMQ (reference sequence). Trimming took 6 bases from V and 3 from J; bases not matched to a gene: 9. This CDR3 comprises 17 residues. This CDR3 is CASSGLGLAGVTDTQYF. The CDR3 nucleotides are TGTGCCAGCAGTGGACTCGGACTAGCGGGAGTGACAGATACGCAGTATTTT.

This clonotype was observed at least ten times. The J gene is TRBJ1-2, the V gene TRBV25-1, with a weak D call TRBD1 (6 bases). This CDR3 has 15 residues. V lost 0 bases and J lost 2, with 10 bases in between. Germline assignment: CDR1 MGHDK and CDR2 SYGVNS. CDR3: CASSEYGQGNYGYTF. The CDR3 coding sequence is TGTGCCAGCAGTGAATATGGTCAGGGGAACTATGGCTACACCTTC.

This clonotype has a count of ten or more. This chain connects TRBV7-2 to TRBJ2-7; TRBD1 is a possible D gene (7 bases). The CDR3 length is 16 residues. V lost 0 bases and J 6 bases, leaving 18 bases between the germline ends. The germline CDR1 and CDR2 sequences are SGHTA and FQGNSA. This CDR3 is CASSLAEGQIAGEQYF. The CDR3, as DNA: TGTGCCAGCAGCTTAGCGGAGGGACAGATTGCGGGCGAGCAGTACTTC.

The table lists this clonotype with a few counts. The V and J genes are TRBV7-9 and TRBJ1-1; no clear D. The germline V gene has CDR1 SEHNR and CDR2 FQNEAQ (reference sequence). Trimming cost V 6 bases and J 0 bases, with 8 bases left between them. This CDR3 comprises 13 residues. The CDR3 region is CASRGAMNTEAFF. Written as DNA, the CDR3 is TGTGCCAGCAGGGGAGCGATGAACACTGAAGCTTTCTTT.

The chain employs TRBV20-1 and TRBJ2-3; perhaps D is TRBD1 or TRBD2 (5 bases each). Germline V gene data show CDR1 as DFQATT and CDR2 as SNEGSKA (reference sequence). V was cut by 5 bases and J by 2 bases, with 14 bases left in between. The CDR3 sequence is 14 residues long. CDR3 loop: CSAVFGAHTDTQYF. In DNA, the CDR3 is TGCAGTGCTGTATTCGGGGCACACACAGATACGCAGTATTTT.